The rows below give T cell receptor beta chains drawn from one sample of a study of T cell responses to AZD1222 COVID-19 vaccine. This table comes from immunoSEQ multiplex PCR, and its TCRdb copy is limited to in-frame clones, with some not included. The sample lists some 90,000 clones, more than 70% occurring once. Sequences were derived from peripheral blood, sampled on day 0 of AZD1222 vaccination. These receptors came from an adult in good health. CDR3s include the opening cysteine and the closing phenylalanine or tryptophan. D genes are given only for firm matches. Expanded clones are given a class, and other clones once, few, many or no size at all.

cdr3_aa cdr3_nt j_call clone_size v_call d_call cdr3_length
CASNGQGRLYEQYF TGTGCCAGCAACGGACAGGGACGCCTCTACGAGCAGTACTTC TRBJ2-7 once TRBV6-5 TRBD1 14
CASTGGGQPQHF TGTGCCAGCACCGGGGGCGGTCAGCCCCAGCATTTT TRBJ1-5 NA TRBV2 NA 12
CASSLSGYTEAFF TGTGCCAGTAGTCTCTCGGGTTACACTGAAGCTTTCTTT TRBJ1-1 NA TRBV19 NA 13
CSASLQNSYEQYF TGCAGTGCTAGTTTACAGAACTCCTACGAGCAGTACTTC TRBJ2-7 NA TRBV20-1 NA 13
CANGLGQGANYGYTF TGTGCCAACGGCCTAGGACAGGGGGCCAACTATGGCTACACCTTC TRBJ1-2 NA TRBV6-5 TRBD1 15
CASSYSRGLEQYF TGTGCCAGCAGTTACTCAAGGGGTTTGGAGCAGTACTTC TRBJ2-7 NA TRBV6-2/TRBV6-3 NA 13
CASSYSASTYEQYF TGTGCCAGCAGTTACTCCGCAAGTACCTACGAGCAGTACTTC TRBJ2-7 NA TRBV6-2/TRBV6-3 NA 14
CATQTADEAFF TGTGCCACCCAGACAGCAGATGAAGCTTTCTTT TRBJ1-1 NA TRBV19 NA 11
CASSSRDRENSPLHF TGTGCCAGTAGTAGCCGGGACAGGGAGAATTCACCCCTCCACTTT TRBJ1-6 NA TRBV19 TRBD1 15
CASSPTSSDSVPTTF TGCGCCAGCAGCCCCACTAGTTCGGACAGTGTACCTACGACCTTC TRBJ1-2 once TRBV4-1 NA 15
CASSRTTGSYGYTF TGTGCCAGCAGCCGTACCACAGGGTCCTATGGCTACACCTTC TRBJ1-2 NA TRBV7-2 NA 14
CASSQGEGTANEKLFF TGTGCCAGCAGCCAAGGGGAGGGGACGGCTAATGAAAAACTGTTTTTT TRBJ1-4 NA TRBV3-1/TRBV3-2 NA 16
CASSRQGPPQPQHF TGCGCCAGCAGTCGACAGGGGCCGCCGCAGCCCCAGCATTTT TRBJ1-5 NA TRBV5-1 TRBD1 14
CASSQGSLNYGYTF TGTGCCAGCAGCCAAGGCAGCCTGAACTATGGCTACACCTTC TRBJ1-2 NA TRBV27 NA 14
CASSLSLDSNYGYTF TGTGCCAGCAGCTTAAGCCTGGACAGCAACTATGGCTACACCTTC TRBJ1-2 NA TRBV7-9 NA 15
CASSQAARGGETQYF TGTGCCAGCTCCCAGGCAGCCAGAGGGGGAGAGACCCAGTACTTC TRBJ2-5 NA TRBV18 NA 15
CASSTQETGELFF TGTGCCAGCAGTACACAGGAAACCGGGGAGCTGTTTTTT TRBJ2-2 once TRBV2 NA 13
CASSPRFLTPQIAAFF TGTGCCAGCAGCCCACGTTTCTTGACTCCCCAAATAGCGGCTTTCTTT TRBJ1-1 NA TRBV4-2 NA 16
CASSPSSLYNEQFF TGTGCCAGCAGCCCCTCTAGCCTTTACAATGAGCAGTTCTTC TRBJ2-1 NA TRBV14 NA 14
CASSQDEGVHYGYTF TGTGCCAGCAGCCAAGACGAGGGGGTTCACTATGGCTACACCTTC TRBJ1-2 NA TRBV4-2 NA 15
CASSLGGLATLEFF TGTGCCAGCAGCTTGGGAGGACTAGCGACGTTGGAGTTCTTC TRBJ2-1 NA TRBV5-4 TRBD2 14
CASSLGRGGGQETQYF TGCGCCAGCAGCTTGGGACGCGGGGGGGGCCAAGAGACCCAGTACTTC TRBJ2-5 few TRBV5-1 TRBD2 16
CASSFVTGTAGNTIYF TGTGCCAGCAGCTTCGTTACAGGGACAGCTGGAAACACCATATATTTT TRBJ1-3 NA TRBV7-9 TRBD1 16
CASIPRGLGNTIYF TGTGCCAGTATACCCAGGGGGCTTGGAAACACCATATATTTT TRBJ1-3 NA TRBV19 TRBD1 14
CASSYDRASYEQYF TGTGCCAGTAGTTACGACAGGGCGTCCTACGAGCAGTACTTC TRBJ2-7 NA TRBV19 TRBD1 14
CASSLVRGIYGYTF TGTGCCAGCAGCTTAGTCCGGGGGATCTATGGCTACACCTTC TRBJ1-2 NA TRBV7-2 NA 14
CASSVSERPQHF TGTGCCAGCAGTGTATCGGAGAGGCCCCAGCATTTT TRBJ1-5 once TRBV2 NA 12
CASSFGSVKTQYF TGTGCCAGCAGCTTTGGATCGGTTAAGACCCAGTACTTC TRBJ2-5 once TRBV7-9 NA 13
CASSIWEGAQAEAFF TGTGCCAGTAGTATATGGGAGGGGGCCCAGGCTGAAGCTTTCTTT TRBJ1-1 NA TRBV19 TRBD1 15
CASSLTGVGYTF TGTGCCAGCAGCTTGACAGGGGTTGGCTACACCTTC TRBJ1-2 NA TRBV2 TRBD1 12